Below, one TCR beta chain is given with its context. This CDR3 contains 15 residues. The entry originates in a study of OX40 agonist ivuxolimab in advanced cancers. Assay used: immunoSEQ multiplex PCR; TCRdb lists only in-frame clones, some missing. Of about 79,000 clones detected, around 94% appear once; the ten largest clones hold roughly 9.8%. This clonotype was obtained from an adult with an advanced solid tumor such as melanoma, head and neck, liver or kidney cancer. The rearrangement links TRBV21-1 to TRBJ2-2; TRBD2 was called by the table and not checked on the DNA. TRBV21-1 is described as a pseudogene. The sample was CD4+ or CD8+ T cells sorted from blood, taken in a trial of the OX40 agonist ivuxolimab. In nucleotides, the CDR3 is TGTGCCAGCAGCCCTTTCGTCTCGAACACCGGGGAGCTGTTTTTT. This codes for CASSPFVSNTGELFF.